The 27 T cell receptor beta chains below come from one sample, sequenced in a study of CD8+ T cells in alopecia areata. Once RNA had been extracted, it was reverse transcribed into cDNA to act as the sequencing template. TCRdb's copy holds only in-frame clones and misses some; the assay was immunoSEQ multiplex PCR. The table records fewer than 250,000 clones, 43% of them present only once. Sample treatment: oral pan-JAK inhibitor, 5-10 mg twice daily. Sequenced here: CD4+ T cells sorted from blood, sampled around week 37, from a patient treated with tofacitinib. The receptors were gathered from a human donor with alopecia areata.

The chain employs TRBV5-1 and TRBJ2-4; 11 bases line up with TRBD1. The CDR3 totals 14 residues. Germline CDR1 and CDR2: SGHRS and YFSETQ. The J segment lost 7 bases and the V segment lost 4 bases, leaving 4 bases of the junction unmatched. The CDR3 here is CASSTDRGLNIQYF. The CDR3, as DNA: TGCGCCAGCAGCACGGACAGGGGGCTGAACATTCAGTACTTC.

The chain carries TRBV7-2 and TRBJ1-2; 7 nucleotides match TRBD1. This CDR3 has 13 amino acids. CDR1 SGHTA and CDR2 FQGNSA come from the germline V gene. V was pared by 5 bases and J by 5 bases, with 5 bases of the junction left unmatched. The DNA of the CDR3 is TGTGCCAGCAGCGTCACAGGGGATTATGGCTACACCTTC. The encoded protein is CASSVTGDYGYTF.

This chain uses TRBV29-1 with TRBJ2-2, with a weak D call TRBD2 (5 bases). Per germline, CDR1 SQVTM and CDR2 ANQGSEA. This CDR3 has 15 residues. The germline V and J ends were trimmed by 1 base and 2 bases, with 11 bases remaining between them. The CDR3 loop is CSVEGDLANTGELFF. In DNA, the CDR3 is TGCAGCGTTGAAGGTGACCTAGCTAACACCGGGGAGCTGTTTTTT.

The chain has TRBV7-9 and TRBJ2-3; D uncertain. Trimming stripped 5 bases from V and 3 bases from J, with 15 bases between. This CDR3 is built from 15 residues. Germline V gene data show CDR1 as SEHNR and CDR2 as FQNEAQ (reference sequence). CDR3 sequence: CASSQDVVGTDTQYF. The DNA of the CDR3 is TGTGCCAGCAGCCAGGACGTTGTGGGTACAGATACGCAGTATTTT.

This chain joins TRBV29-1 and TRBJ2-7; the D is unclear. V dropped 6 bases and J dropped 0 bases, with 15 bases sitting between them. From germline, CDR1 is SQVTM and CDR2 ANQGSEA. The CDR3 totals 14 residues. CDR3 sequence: CSVQRTASSYEQYF. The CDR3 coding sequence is TGCAGCGTCCAGAGGACGGCTAGCTCCTACGAGCAGTACTTC.

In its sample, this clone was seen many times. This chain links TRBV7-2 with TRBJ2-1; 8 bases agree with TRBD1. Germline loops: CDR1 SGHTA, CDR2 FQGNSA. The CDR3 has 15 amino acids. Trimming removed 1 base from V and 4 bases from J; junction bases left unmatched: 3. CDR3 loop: CASSLGQGRYNEQFF. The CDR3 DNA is TGTGCCAGCAGCTTAGGACAGGGGAGATACAATGAGCAGTTCTTC.

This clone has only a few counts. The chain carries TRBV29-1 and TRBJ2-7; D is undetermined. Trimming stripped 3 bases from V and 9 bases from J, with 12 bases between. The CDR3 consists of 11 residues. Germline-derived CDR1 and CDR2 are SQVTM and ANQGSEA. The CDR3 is CSVDLAGLQYF. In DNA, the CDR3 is TGCAGCGTTGATTTGGCAGGTCTGCAGTACTTC.

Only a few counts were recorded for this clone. The chain's CDR3 is CASSPSIDNEQFF. In DNA, the CDR3 is TGTGCCAGCTCACCAAGCATTGACAATGAGCAGTTCTTC. The chain recombines TRBV18 with TRBJ2-1; no clear D gene. Germline V CDR1 and CDR2: KGHSH, LQKENI. V lost 2 bases and J lost 5, with 7 bases in between. The CDR3 sequence is 13 residues long.

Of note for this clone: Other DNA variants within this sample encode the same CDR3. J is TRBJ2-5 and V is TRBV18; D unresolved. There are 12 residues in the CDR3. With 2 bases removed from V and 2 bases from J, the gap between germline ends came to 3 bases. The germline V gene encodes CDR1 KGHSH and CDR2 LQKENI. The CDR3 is CASSPGQETQYF. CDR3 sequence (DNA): TGTGCCAGCTCACCAGGGCAAGAGACCCAGTACTTC. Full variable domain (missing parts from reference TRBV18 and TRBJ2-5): NAGVMQNPRHLVRRRGQEARLRCSPMKGHSHVYWYRQLPEEGLKFMVYLQKENIIDESGMPKERFSAEFPKEGPSILRIQQVVRGDSAAYFCASSPGQETQYFGPGTRLLVL.

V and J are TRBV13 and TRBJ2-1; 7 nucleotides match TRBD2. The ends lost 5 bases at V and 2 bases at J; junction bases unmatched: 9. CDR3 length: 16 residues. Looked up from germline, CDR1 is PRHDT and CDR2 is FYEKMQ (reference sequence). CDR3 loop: CASSGMLAATYNEQFF. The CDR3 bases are TGTGCCAGCAGCGGGATGCTAGCGGCAACCTACAATGAGCAGTTCTTC.

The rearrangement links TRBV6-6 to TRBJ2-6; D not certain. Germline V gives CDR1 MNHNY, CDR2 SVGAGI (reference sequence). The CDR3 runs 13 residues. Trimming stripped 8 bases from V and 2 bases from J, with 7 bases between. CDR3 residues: CASGRTGANVLTF. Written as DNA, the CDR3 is TGTGCCAGCGGACGGACTGGGGCCAACGTCCTGACTTTC.

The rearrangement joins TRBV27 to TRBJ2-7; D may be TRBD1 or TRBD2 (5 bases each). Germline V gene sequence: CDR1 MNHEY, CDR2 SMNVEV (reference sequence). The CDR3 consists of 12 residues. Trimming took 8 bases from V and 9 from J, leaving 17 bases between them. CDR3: CASPGPTTGQYF. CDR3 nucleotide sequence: TGTGCCAGCCCGGGACCAACTACGGGGCAGTACTTC.

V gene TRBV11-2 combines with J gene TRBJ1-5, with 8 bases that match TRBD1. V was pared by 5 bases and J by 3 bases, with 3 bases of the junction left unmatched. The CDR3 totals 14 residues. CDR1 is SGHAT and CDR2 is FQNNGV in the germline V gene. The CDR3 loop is CASSQTGDNQPQHF. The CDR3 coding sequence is TGTGCCAGCAGCCAGACAGGGGACAATCAGCCCCAGCATTTT.

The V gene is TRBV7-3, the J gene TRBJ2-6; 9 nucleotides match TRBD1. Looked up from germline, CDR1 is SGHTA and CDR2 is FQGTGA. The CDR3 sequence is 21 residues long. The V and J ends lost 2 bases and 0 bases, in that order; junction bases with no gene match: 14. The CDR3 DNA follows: TGTGCCAGCAGCTTATTATCAGTGCCGGGACAGGGATCCTCTGGGGCCAACGTCCTGACTTTC. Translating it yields CASSLLSVPGQGSSGANVLTF. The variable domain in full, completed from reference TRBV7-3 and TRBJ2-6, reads GAGVSQTPSNKVTEKGKYVELRCDPISGHTALYWYRQSLGQGPEFLIYFQGTGAADDSGLPNDRFFAVRPEGSVSTLKIQRTERGDSAVYLCASSLLSVPGQGSSGANVLTFGAGSRLTVL.

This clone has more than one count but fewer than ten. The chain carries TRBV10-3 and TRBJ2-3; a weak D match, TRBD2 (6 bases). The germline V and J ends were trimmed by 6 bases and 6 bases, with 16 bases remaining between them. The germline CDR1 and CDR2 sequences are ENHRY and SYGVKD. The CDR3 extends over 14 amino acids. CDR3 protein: CAISQNLAMDTQYF. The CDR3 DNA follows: TGTGCCATCAGCCAGAACCTAGCGATGGATACGCAGTATTTT.

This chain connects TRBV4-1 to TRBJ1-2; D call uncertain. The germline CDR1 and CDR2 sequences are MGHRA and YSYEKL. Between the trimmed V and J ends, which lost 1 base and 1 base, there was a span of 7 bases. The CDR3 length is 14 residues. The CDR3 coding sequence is TGCGCCAGCAGCCAAGGGTCCGATAACTATGGCTACACCTTC. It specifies CASSQGSDNYGYTF.

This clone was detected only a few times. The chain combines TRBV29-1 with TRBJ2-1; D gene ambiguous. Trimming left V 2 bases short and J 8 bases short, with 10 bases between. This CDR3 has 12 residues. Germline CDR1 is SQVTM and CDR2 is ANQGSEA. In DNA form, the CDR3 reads TGCAGCGTTGAACCAGGTTGGGATGAGCAGTTCTTC. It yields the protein CSVEPGWDEQFF.

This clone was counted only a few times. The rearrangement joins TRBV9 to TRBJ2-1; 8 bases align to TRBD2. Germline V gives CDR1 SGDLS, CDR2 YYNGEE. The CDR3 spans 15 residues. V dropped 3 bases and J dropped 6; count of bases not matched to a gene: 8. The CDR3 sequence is CASSEAGVSTNEQFF. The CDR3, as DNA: TGTGCCAGCAGCGAAGCGGGAGTATCGACCAATGAGCAGTTCTTC. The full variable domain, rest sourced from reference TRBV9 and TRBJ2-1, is DSGVTQTPKHLITATGQRVTLRCSPRSGDLSVYWYQQSLDQGLQFLIQYYNGEERAKGNILERFSAQQFPDLHSELNLSSLELGDSALYFCASSEAGVSTNEQFFGPGTRLTVL.

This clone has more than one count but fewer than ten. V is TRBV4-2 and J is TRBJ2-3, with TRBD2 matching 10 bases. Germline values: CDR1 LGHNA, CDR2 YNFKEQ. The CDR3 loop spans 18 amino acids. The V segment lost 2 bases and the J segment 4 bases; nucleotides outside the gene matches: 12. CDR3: CASSQRSVASGSSDTQYF. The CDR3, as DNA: TGTGCCAGCAGCCAAAGATCGGTTGCTAGCGGGAGTTCAGATACGCAGTATTTT.

CDR3 in amino acids: CSAFRATEAFF. The CDR3 DNA reads TGCAGTGCTTTCCGGGCCACTGAAGCTTTCTTT. The rearrangement uses TRBV20-1 and TRBJ1-1; D gene unclear. CDR1 and CDR2 (germline): DFQATT, SNEGSKA (reference sequence). The CDR3 loop spans 11 amino acids. V lost 5 bases to trimming and J lost 4 bases, with 8 bases between them.

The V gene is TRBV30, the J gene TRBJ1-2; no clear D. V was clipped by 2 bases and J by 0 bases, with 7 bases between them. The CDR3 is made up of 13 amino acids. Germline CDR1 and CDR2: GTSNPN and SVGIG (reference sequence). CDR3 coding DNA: TGTGCCTGGAGTTTGAATACTAACTATGGCTACACCTTC. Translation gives CAWSLNTNYGYTF.

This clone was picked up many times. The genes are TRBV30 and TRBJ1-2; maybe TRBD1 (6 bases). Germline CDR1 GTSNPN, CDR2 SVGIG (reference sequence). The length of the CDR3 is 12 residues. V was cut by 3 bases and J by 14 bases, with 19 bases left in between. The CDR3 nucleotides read TGTGCCTGGAGCGACTCTGGGGGCGACTGTACCTTC. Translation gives CAWSDSGGDCTF.

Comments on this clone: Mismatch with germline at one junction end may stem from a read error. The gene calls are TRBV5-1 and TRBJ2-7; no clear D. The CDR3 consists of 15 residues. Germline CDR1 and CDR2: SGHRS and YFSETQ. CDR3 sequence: CASSRRLGLSSEQYF. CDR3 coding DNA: TGCGCCAGCAGCCGGCGGCTGGGCTTGTCCTCCGAGCAGTACTTC.

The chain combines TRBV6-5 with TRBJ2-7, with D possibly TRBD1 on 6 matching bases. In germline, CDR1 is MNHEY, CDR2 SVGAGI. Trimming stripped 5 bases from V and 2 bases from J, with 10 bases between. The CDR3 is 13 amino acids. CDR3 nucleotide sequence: TGTGCCAGCAGTGTACAGGGCACCTACGAGCAGTACTTC. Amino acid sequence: CASSVQGTYEQYF.

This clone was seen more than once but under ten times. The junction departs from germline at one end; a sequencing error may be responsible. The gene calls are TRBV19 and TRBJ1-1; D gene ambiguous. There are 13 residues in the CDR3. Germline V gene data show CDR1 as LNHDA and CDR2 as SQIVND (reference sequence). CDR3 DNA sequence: TGTGCCAGTAGTATCGGGTGGAACGCTGAAGCTTTCTTT. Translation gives CASSIGWNAEAFF.

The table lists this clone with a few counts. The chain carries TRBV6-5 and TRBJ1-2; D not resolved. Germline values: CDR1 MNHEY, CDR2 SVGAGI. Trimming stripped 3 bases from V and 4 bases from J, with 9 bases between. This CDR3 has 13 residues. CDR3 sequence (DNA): TGTGCCAGCAGTTATGCGAGTTCCTATGGCTACACCTTC. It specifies CASSYASSYGYTF.

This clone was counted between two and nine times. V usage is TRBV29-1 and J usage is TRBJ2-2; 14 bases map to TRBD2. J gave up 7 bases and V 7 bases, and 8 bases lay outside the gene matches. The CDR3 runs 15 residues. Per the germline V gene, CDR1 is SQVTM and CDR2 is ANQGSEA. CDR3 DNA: TGCAGCGCTAAGGGACTAGCGGGAGTGAGCGGGGAGCTGTTTTTT. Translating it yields CSAKGLAGVSGELFF.